This passage covers 32 T cell receptor beta chains from one sample sequenced in a study of T cell changes during pregnancy in multiple sclerosis. Clones were sequenced by immunoSEQ multiplex PCR, and TCRdb holds only the in-frame ones, with some missing. The sample shows around 85,000 clones, about 90% of them seen only once. The source was PBMCs, collected in the first trimester of pregnancy. All receptors derive from a female donor in good health, serving as a control in a pregnancy study. Some clones in this sample may be carry-over from other donors' samples.

This clone is a singleton in its sample. The J gene is TRBJ1-2, the V gene TRBV27; no firm D call. The length of the CDR3 is 11 residues. V lost 9 bases and J lost 7, with 12 bases in between. Germline V gives CDR1 MNHEY, CDR2 SMNVEV (reference sequence). The DNA for the CDR3 is TGTGCCAGTCGAAGTCCCGGTGGCTACACCTTC. Protein product: CASRSPGGYTF.

V is TRBV7-3 and J is TRBJ1-6; D might be TRBD1 (6 bases). This CDR3 has 14 residues. Germline V gene sequence: CDR1 SGHTA, CDR2 FQGTGA. Between the trimmed V and J ends, which lost 5 bases and 7 bases, there was a span of 12 bases. CDR3 nucleotide sequence: TGTGCCAGCAGCATGACAGGCAAAAATTCACCCCTCCACTTT. Residues: CASSMTGKNSPLHF.

This clone was picked up one time. The V call is TRBV6-1, the J call TRBJ2-7, with D possibly TRBD1 on 6 matching bases. The germline V gene has CDR1 MNHNS and CDR2 SASEGT. The CDR3 contains 14 residues. V was clipped by 2 bases and J by 2 bases, with 10 bases between them. The CDR3 loop is CASSEWDNPYEQYF. DNA for the CDR3: TGTGCCAGCAGTGAATGGGACAATCCCTACGAGCAGTACTTC.

The chain carries TRBV28 and TRBJ2-2; TRBD1 is a possible D gene (5 bases). CDR3 size: 14 residues. Deletions cut 2 bases from V and 4 bases from J, with 8 bases between. Germline CDR1 is MDHEN and CDR2 is SYDVKM. The CDR3 coding sequence is TGTGCCAGCAGTTTAACAGGCGTCACCGGGGAGCTGTTTTTT. Translation: CASSLTGVTGELFF.

The CDR3 spells CASISDRTQETQYF. Written as DNA, the CDR3 is TGTGCCAGCATTTCTGACAGGACCCAAGAGACCCAGTACTTC. V is TRBV28 and J is TRBJ2-5, with D perhaps TRBD1 (6 bases). The CDR3 contains 14 residues. Germline V CDR1 and CDR2: MDHEN, SYDVKM. V lost 7 bases and J lost 1, with 13 bases in between.

The rearrangement uses TRBV21-1 and TRBJ1-5; the tabulated D call, TRBD1, remains unverified against the DNA. TRBV21-1 is a pseudogene. The CDR3 runs 21 residues. The CDR3 nucleotides read TGTGCCAGCAGCAAAGCTGGGCTCTCCGGGACAGGGGGCCTATACTATCAGCCCCAGCATTTT. It codes for CASSKAGLSGTGGLYYQPQHF.

Worth noting for this clone: At the DNA level, this CDR3 is encoded by other sequences in the same sample as well. The chain has TRBV27 and TRBJ1-5; tentative D call: TRBD1 (5 bases). Trimming removed 2 bases at V and 0 bases at J, with 8 bases between. The CDR3 sequence is 15 residues long. Germline CDR1 reads MNHEY; CDR2 reads SMNVEV (reference sequence). CDR3 sequence: CASSLTGDSNQPQHF. The CDR3 DNA reads TGTGCCAGCAGTTTAACAGGCGATAGCAATCAGCCCCAGCATTTT.

The gene calls are TRBV28 and TRBJ1-4; no firm D call. The CDR3 has 14 residues. V lost 4 bases, J lost 3 bases, and 9 bases lay in between. Per germline, CDR1 MDHEN and CDR2 SYDVKM. The CDR3 region is CASSYRGANEKLFF. The CDR3 DNA reads as TGTGCCAGCAGTTATCGGGGAGCTAATGAAAAACTGTTTTTT. Using reference TRBV28 and TRBJ1-4 for the parts outside the CDR3, the full variable domain is DVKVTQSSRYLVKRTGEKVFLECVQDMDHENMFWYRQDPGLGLRLIYFSYDVKMKEKGDIPEGYSVSREKKERFSLILESASTNQTSMYLCASSYRGANEKLFFGSGTQLSVL.

The chain links TRBV18 to TRBJ1-6; 10 bases are a match to TRBD1. Looked up from germline, CDR1 is KGHSH and CDR2 is LQKENI. Unmatched junction bases numbered 8, after V lost 6 bases and J lost 9 bases. This CDR3 spans 15 amino acids. CDR3 DNA: TGTGCCAGCTCCCGACAGGGGGCGAGCCGTTCACCCCTCCACTTT. Its protein product is CASSRQGASRSPLHF.

The chain employs TRBV7-2 and TRBJ2-2; TRBD1 is a possible D gene (5 bases). Per germline, CDR1 SGHTA and CDR2 FQGNSA. The CDR3 has 15 amino acids. V shed 1 base and J shed 1 base, with 7 bases lying between them. As DNA, the CDR3 is TGTGCCAGCAGCTTAGGCACAGGGAACACCGGGGAGCTGTTTTTT. Protein sequence: CASSLGTGNTGELFF.

This clone has just a few counts. V and J are TRBV7-2 and TRBJ2-1, with 14 bases that match TRBD2. V lost 6 bases and J lost 8; bases outside the gene matches: 3. The CDR3 sequence is 14 residues long. Per the germline V gene, CDR1 is SGHTA and CDR2 is FQGNSA. CDR3: CASRRLAGGHEQFF. In nucleotides, the CDR3 is TGTGCCAGCAGGCGACTAGCGGGAGGGCATGAGCAGTTCTTC.

This clone occurred once. The chain uses TRBV10-3 and TRBJ2-3; 10 positions match TRBD2. Trimming took 3 bases from V and 2 from J; bases not matched to a gene: 5. This CDR3 is built from 16 residues. Germline V gene data show CDR1 as ENHRY and CDR2 as SYGVKD. CDR3 amino acids: CAISDVGTSDTDTQYF. CDR3 nucleotide sequence: TGTGCCATCAGTGATGTTGGGACTAGCGACACAGATACGCAGTATTTT.

The CDR3 DNA reads TGTGCCAGCAGTCCGCCTGGACAGGGCTCTTATAATTCACCCCTCCACTTT. Its translation: CASSPPGQGSYNSPLHF. J is TRBJ1-6 and V is TRBV27, with 8 bases lining up with TRBD1. Trimming cost V 5 bases and J 4 bases; bases outside gene matches: 10. This CDR3 is built from 17 residues. Germline CDR1 is MNHEY and CDR2 is SMNVEV (reference sequence).

This chain connects TRBV7-9 to TRBJ1-1; 7 bases are shared with TRBD1. With 5 bases clipped from V and 7 bases from J, the junction kept 10 bases outside the gene matches. In germline, CDR1 is SEHNR, CDR2 FQNEAQ (reference sequence). The CDR3 totals 14 residues. Here the CDR3 reads CASSPNRGRGEAFF. CDR3 DNA: TGTGCCAGCAGCCCCAACAGGGGCCGGGGTGAAGCTTTCTTT. Full variable domain (rest looked up from reference TRBV7-9 and TRBJ1-1): DTGVSQNPRHKITKRGQNVTFRCDPISEHNRLYWYRQTLGQGPEFLTYFQNEAQLEKSRLLSDRFSAERPKGSFSTLEIQRTEQGDSAMYLCASSPNRGRGEAFFGQGTRLTVV.

The V and J genes are TRBV7-9 and TRBJ2-3; D is possibly TRBD1 (6 bases). CDR3 size: 16 residues. Germline CDR1 and CDR2: SEHNR and FQNEAQ (reference sequence). V was clipped by 9 bases and J by 1 base, with 20 bases between them. The CDR3 region has the DNA TGTGCCAGTCCTAAAGAGGGGGAAATACGCACAGATACGCAGTATTTT. Its protein is CASPKEGEIRTDTQYF.

V usage is TRBV27 and J usage is TRBJ1-6; 9 bases are shared with TRBD1. Trimming cost V 7 bases and J 5 bases; bases outside gene matches: 18. Germline lookup yields CDR1 MNHEY and CDR2 SMNVEV (reference sequence). There are 19 residues in the CDR3. CDR3 sequence: CASTFPRDREPSDNSPLHF. The CDR3 DNA is TGTGCCAGCACCTTCCCCCGGGACAGGGAACCCTCGGATAATTCACCCCTCCACTTT.

The V call is TRBV18, the J call TRBJ2-7; D is ambiguous. Germline V gene sequence: CDR1 KGHSH, CDR2 LQKENI. The CDR3 consists of 12 residues. Trimming took 1 base from V and 7 from J, leaving 8 bases between them. The CDR3: CASSPQTPEQYF. CDR3 nucleotide sequence: TGTGCCAGCTCACCACAGACTCCAGAGCAGTACTTC.

CDR3 sequence reads: CASSLVRLLHDNEQFF. CDR3 in DNA: TGTGCCAGCAGCTTAGTGAGACTCCTACACGACAATGAGCAGTTCTTC. This chain connects TRBV11-2 to TRBJ2-1; D gene ambiguous. V gave up 1 base and J gave up 5 bases, with 15 bases separating them. Germline V gives CDR1 SGHAT, CDR2 FQNNGV. The CDR3 spans 16 residues.

The genes are TRBV5-1 and TRBJ1-2; 11 bases are shared with TRBD1. In germline, CDR1 is SGHRS, CDR2 YFSETQ. The CDR3 consists of 15 residues. J lost 7 bases, V lost 2 bases, and 7 bases had no gene match. The CDR3 nucleotides read TGCGCCAGCAGCTTTCTGGGACAGGGGGAAGTTGGCTACACCTTC. Translated: CASSFLGQGEVGYTF.

This chain joins TRBV28 and TRBJ2-6; 8 bases map to TRBD1. This CDR3 has 19 residues. The ends lost 6 bases at V and 5 bases at J; junction bases unmatched: 18. Germline V CDR1 and CDR2: MDHEN, SYDVKM. CDR3 coding DNA: TGTGCCAGCAGCAGCGCAGGGACAGGTCTTTTTAGAAGGGCCAACGTCCTGACTTTC. As protein: CASSSAGTGLFRRANVLTF.

The chain carries TRBV27 and TRBJ2-7, with D perhaps TRBD2 (6 bases). Germline V lookup: CDR1 MNHEY, CDR2 SMNVEV (reference sequence). The CDR3 has 13 residues. V was clipped by 8 bases and J by 1 base, with 12 bases between them. CDR3 region: CASSGTRSYEQYF. The CDR3 DNA sequence: TGTGCCAGCTCCGGGACTCGATCCTACGAGCAGTACTTC.

The chain employs TRBV5-4 and TRBJ2-1; TRBD2 matches 9 bases. With 5 bases clipped from V and 4 bases from J, the junction kept 7 bases outside the gene matches. Germline V lookup: CDR1 SGHNT, CDR2 YYREEE (reference sequence). The CDR3 length is 15 residues. The chain's CDR3 is CASSVPSGEYNEQFF. CDR3 nucleotides: TGTGCCAGCAGTGTGCCTAGCGGGGAGTACAATGAGCAGTTCTTC.

The chain carries TRBV4-1 and TRBJ1-5, with D possibly TRBD1 on 6 matching bases. V was clipped by 4 bases and J by 7 bases, with 17 bases between them. The CDR3 is made up of 15 amino acids. Germline V CDR1 and CDR2: MGHRA, YSYEKL. Here the CDR3 reads CASSPGPGGRQPQHF. For the CDR3, the DNA is TGCGCCAGCAGCCCGGGACCGGGGGGCAGACAGCCCCAGCATTTT.

This rearrangement joins TRBV10-3 to TRBJ2-7; D may be TRBD1 (6 bases). Germline CDR1 ENHRY, CDR2 SYGVKD. V lost 10 bases and J 0 bases, leaving 16 bases between the germline ends. The CDR3 is 14 amino acids. CDR3 sequence: CATGTTDSSYEQYF. In DNA form, the CDR3 reads TGTGCCACGGGCACTACGGACAGCTCCTACGAGCAGTACTTC.

This chain uses TRBV2 with TRBJ2-3; TRBD2 matches at 7 bases. Germline V lookup: CDR1 SNHLY, CDR2 FYNNEI. V gave up 7 bases and J gave up 2 bases; unmatched junction bases: 9. The CDR3 is 15 amino acids. CDR3 region: CASIPPTSSTDTQYF. CDR3 DNA: TGTGCCAGCATTCCCCCGACTAGCTCCACAGATACGCAGTATTTT. The full variable domain, with the rest looked up from reference TRBV2 and TRBJ2-3, is EPEVTQTPSHQVTQMGQEVILRCVPISNHLYFYWYRQILGQKVEFLVSFYNNEISEKSEIFDDQFSVERPDGSNFTLKIRSTKLEDSAMYFCASIPPTSSTDTQYFGPGTRLTVL.

The chain combines TRBV5-1 with TRBJ1-5; TRBD1 might be the D (5 bases). The CDR3 runs 15 residues. V was clipped by 0 bases and J by 5 bases, with 12 bases between them. The germline gives CDR1 SGHRS, CDR2 YFSETQ. In DNA form, the CDR3 reads TGCGCCAGCAGCTTGGGGCAGGGTTCCCATCAGCCCCAGCATTTT. The encoded protein is CASSLGQGSHQPQHF.

The genes are TRBV7-9 and TRBJ2-7, with 9 bases lining up with TRBD1. This CDR3 contains 14 residues. The germline CDR1 and CDR2 sequences are SEHNR and FQNEAQ (reference sequence). V shed 5 bases and J 6 bases; nucleotides not matched to a gene: 8. The CDR3 spells CASSAPGTGPEQYF. CDR3 DNA: TGTGCCAGCAGCGCGCCCGGGACAGGGCCCGAGCAGTACTTC.

The chain recombines TRBV6-5 with TRBJ1-3; 11 bases align to TRBD1. J was trimmed by 3 bases and V by 2 bases; bases with no gene match: 0. Germline V gene data show CDR1 as MNHEY and CDR2 as SVGAGI. The CDR3 runs 15 residues. CDR3: CASSYGTGGGNTIYF. CDR3 nucleotide sequence: TGTGCCAGCAGTTACGGGACAGGGGGTGGAAACACCATATATTTT.

The CDR3 DNA sequence: TGTGCCAGCAGCTTAGTAGGACAGGGAAGCAATCAGCCCCAGCATTTT. This translates into CASSLVGQGSNQPQHF. This sequence joins TRBV11-2 and TRBJ1-5, with 8 positions matching TRBD1. The CDR3 loop spans 16 amino acids. The germline V gene has CDR1 SGHAT and CDR2 FQNNGV. Trimming took 1 base from V and 1 from J; bases not matched to a gene: 3.

The chain recombines TRBV10-1 with TRBJ1-1; D gene uncertain. Germline lookup yields CDR1 WNHNN and CDR2 SYGVQD (reference sequence). CDR3 length: 13 amino acids. V lost 3 bases and J 1 base, leaving 6 bases between the germline ends. CDR3 DNA sequence: TGCGCCAGCAGTGATGGCCGGAACACTGAAGCTTTCTTT. Its protein is CASSDGRNTEAFF.

V usage is TRBV19 and J usage is TRBJ1-5; D gene uncertain. V was trimmed by 7 bases and J by 1 base, leaving 14 bases between them. In germline, CDR1 is LNHDA, CDR2 SQIVND (reference sequence). This CDR3 contains 15 residues. The CDR3 region has the DNA TGTGCCAGTACCCTAGGAGGACGAAGCAATCAGCCCCAGCATTTT. Its protein product is CASTLGGRSNQPQHF.

CDR3 loop: CASTGGYGAFF. For the CDR3, the DNA is TGTGCCAGCACCGGGGGGTACGGGGCTTTCTTT. This chain links TRBV27 with TRBJ1-1, with D possibly matching TRBD1 (5 bases). The CDR3 length is 11 residues. V lost 7 bases to trimming and J lost 11 bases, with 14 bases between them. Germline loops: CDR1 MNHEY, CDR2 SMNVEV (reference sequence).